This record concerns one T cell receptor (beta chain) sequence. The antigen is unknown. TCRdb recomputed calls from the 5' RACE reads with MiXCR, one row per CDR3 protein. This table holds fewer than 200,000 distinct CDR3 sequences, 20% to 25% found once. The CDR3 has 13 residues. Trimming removed 7 bases from V and 4 bases from J, with 10 bases in between. These data belong to a study of T-cell memory formation after mild COVID-19. Study-wide context: Largely, the TCR clusters proved donor specific. Study-level points and caveats: Still unconfirmed is whether the second-wave clones peaking on day 37 recognized SARS-CoV-2. Later expanders leaned toward CD4+, whereas clones contracting from day 15 to 85 were balanced CD4/CD8. CD4+ contracting clones were mainly CM and EM; CD8+ ones, EMRA.

The rearrangement links TRBV12-3 or TRBV12-4 to TRBJ2-2; D not certain. What was sequenced was PBMCs or a T cell subset sorted from them (not recorded which). The source of this sequence is an adult woman who had mild COVID-19 (a few samples of this study predate the infection). Cell type and time point are not known. CDR3 DNA: TGTGCCAGCACCCCCCTTGCCACCGGGGAGCTGTTTTTT. Translation gives CASTPLATGELFF.